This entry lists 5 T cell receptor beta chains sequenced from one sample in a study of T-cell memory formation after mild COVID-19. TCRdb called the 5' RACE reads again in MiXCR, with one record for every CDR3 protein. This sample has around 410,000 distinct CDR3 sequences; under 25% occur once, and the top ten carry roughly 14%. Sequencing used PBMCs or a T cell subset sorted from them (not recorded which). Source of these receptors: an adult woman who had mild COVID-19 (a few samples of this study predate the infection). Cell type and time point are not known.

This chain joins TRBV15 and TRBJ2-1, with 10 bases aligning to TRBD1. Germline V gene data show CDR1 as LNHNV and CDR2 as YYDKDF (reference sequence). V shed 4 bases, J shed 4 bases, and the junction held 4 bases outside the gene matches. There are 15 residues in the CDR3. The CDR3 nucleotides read TGTGCCACCAGCATAGGGACAGGGGCGTACAATGAGCAGTTCTTC. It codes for CATSIGTGAYNEQFF.

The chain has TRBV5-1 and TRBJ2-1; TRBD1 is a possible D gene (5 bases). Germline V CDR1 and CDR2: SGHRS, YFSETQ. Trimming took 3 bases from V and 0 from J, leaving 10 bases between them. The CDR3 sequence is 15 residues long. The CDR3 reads CASSYPGISYNEQFF. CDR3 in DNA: TGCGCCAGCAGCTATCCAGGGATCTCCTACAATGAGCAGTTCTTC. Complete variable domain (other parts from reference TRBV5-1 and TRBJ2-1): KAGVTQTPRYLIKTRGQQVTLSCSPISGHRSVSWYQQTPGQGLQFLFEYFSETQRNKGNFPGRFSGRQFSNSRSEMNVSTLELGDSALYLCASSYPGISYNEQFFGPGTRLTVL.

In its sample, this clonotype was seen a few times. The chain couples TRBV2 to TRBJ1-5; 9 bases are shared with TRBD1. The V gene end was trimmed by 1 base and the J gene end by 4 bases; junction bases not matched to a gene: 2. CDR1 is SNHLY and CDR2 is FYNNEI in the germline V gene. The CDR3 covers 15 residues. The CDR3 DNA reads TGTGCCAGCAGTGAAGAGGGACAGGGAAATCAGCCCCAGCATTTT. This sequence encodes CASSEEGQGNQPQHF.

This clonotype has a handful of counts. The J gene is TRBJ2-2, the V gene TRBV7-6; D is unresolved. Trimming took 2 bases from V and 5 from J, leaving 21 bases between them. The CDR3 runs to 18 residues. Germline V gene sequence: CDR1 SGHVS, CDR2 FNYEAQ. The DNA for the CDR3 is TGTGCCAGCAGCTTACTTTATCGCGCCAGACGCATGACCGGGGAGCTGTTTTTT. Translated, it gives CASSLLYRARRMTGELFF.

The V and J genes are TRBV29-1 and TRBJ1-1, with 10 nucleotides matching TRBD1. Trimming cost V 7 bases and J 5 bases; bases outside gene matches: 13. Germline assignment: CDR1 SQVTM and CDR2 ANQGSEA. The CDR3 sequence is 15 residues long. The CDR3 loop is CSEKRTGQGRTEAFF. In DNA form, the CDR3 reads TGCAGCGAAAAACGAACGGGACAGGGGCGGACTGAAGCTTTCTTT.